The 14 T cell receptor beta chains presented below share a single source sample, sequenced in a study of blood T cell repertoires in COVID-19. Clones were sequenced by immunoSEQ multiplex PCR, and TCRdb holds only the in-frame ones, with some missing. This table has 120,000 or so clones, approximately 85% appearing once. The sequenced sample was peripheral blood. The receptors come from a man younger than 40 with COVID-19, enrolled during active disease.

This clone came up once. V and J are TRBV2 and TRBJ1-1; maybe TRBD1 (6 bases). Germline CDR1 reads SNHLY; CDR2 reads FYNNEI. The V and J ends lost 2 bases and 6 bases respectively, with 13 bases between them. The CDR3 is made up of 14 amino acids. CDR3 sequence (DNA): TGTGCCAGCAGTGAACCCCAGGGGTTGGCTGAAGCTTTCTTT. It codes for CASSEPQGLAEAFF.

The genes are TRBV7-2 and TRBJ2-3; TRBD2 agrees at 9 bases. CDR1 and CDR2 from the germline V gene are SGHTA and FQGNSA. Unmatched junction bases numbered 5, after V lost 2 bases and J lost 2 bases. CDR3 length equals 16 residues. The CDR3 sequence: CASSLLPSGVTDTQYF. Written as DNA, the CDR3 is TGTGCCAGCAGCTTACTCCCTAGCGGGGTCACAGATACGCAGTATTTT.

The V gene is TRBV9, the J gene TRBJ2-2; the D is unclear. The CDR3 consists of 14 residues. V lost 3 bases to trimming and J lost 3 bases, with 9 bases between them. CDR1 and CDR2 (germline): SGDLS, YYNGEE. The CDR3 DNA sequence: TGTGCCAGCAGCGAGACGGGTGACACCGGGGAGCTGTTTTTT. Translated, it gives CASSETGDTGELFF.

This sequence joins TRBV24-1 and TRBJ2-3; 9 nucleotides match TRBD2. Germline V CDR1 and CDR2: KGHDR, SFDVKD. The CDR3 spans 17 residues. After removal of 2 bases from V and 2 bases from J, the junction contained 7 bases not matched to a gene. CDR3 in amino acids: CATSDSGLAGHTDTQYF. DNA of the CDR3: TGTGCCACCAGTGATTCAGGGCTAGCGGGACACACAGATACGCAGTATTTT.

V is TRBV7-9 and J is TRBJ1-1; 11 bases are a match to TRBD1. The CDR3 contains 14 residues. V dropped 1 base and J dropped 8; count of bases not matched to a gene: 3. CDR1 SEHNR and CDR2 FQNEAQ come from the germline V gene (reference sequence). Here the CDR3 reads CASSLGTGGVEAFF. CDR3 nucleotide sequence: TGTGCCAGCAGCTTAGGGACAGGGGGCGTAGAAGCTTTCTTT.

The CDR3 coding sequence is TGCGCCAGCGCTAGGGGACAGGGGAGCTCTGGAAACACCATATATTTT. This encodes CASARGQGSSGNTIYF. This chain connects TRBV5-1 to TRBJ1-3; TRBD1 aligns across 10 bases. The CDR3 is 16 amino acids. Trimming cost V 7 bases and J 0 bases; bases outside gene matches: 7. CDR1 SGHRS and CDR2 YFSETQ come from the germline V gene.

The rearrangement uses TRBV27 and TRBJ1-4; TRBD1 might be the D (6 bases). CDR3 length equals 13 residues. Germline CDR1 and CDR2: MNHEY and SMNVEV (reference sequence). The V end lost 4 bases, the J end lost 7 bases, and 10 bases lay between the germline ends. The CDR3 DNA sequence: TGTGCCAGCAGTTCGGTCAGGGGTGAAAAACTGTTTTTT. Encoded protein: CASSSVRGEKLFF. The entire variable domain, with the rest obtained from reference TRBV27 and TRBJ1-4, is as follows: EAQVTQNPRYLITVTGKKLTVTCSQNMNHEYMSWYRQDPGLGLRQIYYSMNVEVTDKGDVPEGYKVSRKEKRNFPLILESPSPNQTSLYFCASSSVRGEKLFFGSGTQLSVL.

V is TRBV11-2 and J is TRBJ1-1; 8 nucleotides agree with TRBD1. The J segment lost 1 base and the V segment lost 6 bases, leaving 4 bases of the junction unmatched. Looked up from germline, CDR1 is SGHAT and CDR2 is FQNNGV. The CDR3 is 14 amino acids. The CDR3 region has the DNA TGTGCCAGCAGGACAGGGGATGGGAACACTGAAGCTTTCTTT. As protein: CASRTGDGNTEAFF.

This clone appeared a single time. The rearrangement links TRBV28 to TRBJ2-7; a weak D match, TRBD2 (6 bases). The CDR3 loop spans 16 amino acids. Per germline, CDR1 MDHEN and CDR2 SYDVKM. V was shortened by 5 bases and J by 2 bases, with 19 bases between the two germline ends. The CDR3 nucleotides are TGTGCCAGCAGTCCCGCTCTGGGAGGATCCCCCTACGAGCAGTACTTC. Amino acid sequence: CASSPALGGSPYEQYF.

As concerns this clone: Other DNA sequences in the sample encode the same CDR3. V is TRBV2 and J is TRBJ2-7; the D is unclear. Trimming took off 7 bases at V and 1 base at J, with 8 bases between the two ends. CDR1 is SNHLY and CDR2 is FYNNEI in the germline V gene. This CDR3 contains 12 residues. CDR3 region: CASTGRSYEQYF. The DNA for the CDR3 is TGTGCCAGCACTGGCAGGTCCTACGAGCAGTACTTC.

The chain joins TRBV14 to TRBJ1-2; 8 bases are shared with TRBD1. The CDR3 has 15 amino acids. Germline CDR1 is SGHDN and CDR2 is FVKESK. V shed 3 bases, J shed 4 bases, and the junction held 7 bases outside the gene matches. CDR3 sequence: CASSHDRGYSYGYTF. For the CDR3, the DNA is TGTGCCAGCAGCCACGACAGGGGATATTCCTATGGCTACACCTTC.

This sequence joins TRBV12-5 and TRBJ1-2; 10 nucleotides align to TRBD1. The germline gives CDR1 LGHNT, CDR2 FRNRAP. This CDR3 comprises 15 residues. Trimming took 10 bases from V and 3 from J; bases not matched to a gene: 11. The CDR3 nucleotides read TGTGCTACCGGCGACCGACAGGGGGCCGACTATGGCTACACCTTC. It codes for CATGDRQGADYGYTF.

This chain connects TRBV15 to TRBJ2-1; TRBD1 matches 7 bases. Trimming removed 5 bases from V and 2 bases from J; junction bases left unmatched: 6. This CDR3 has 15 residues. Germline-derived CDR1 and CDR2 are LNHNV and YYDKDF (reference sequence). As DNA, the CDR3 is TGTGCCACCAGCCCCCGACAGGGACCCTACAATGAGCAGTTCTTC. Encoded protein: CATSPRQGPYNEQFF.

The table lists this clone with a few counts. The chain carries TRBV28 and TRBJ1-5; D is unresolved. Germline-derived CDR1 and CDR2 are MDHEN and SYDVKM. V lost 9 bases to trimming and J lost 2 bases, with 26 bases between them. The CDR3 covers 18 residues. The CDR3 DNA is TGTGCCAGTTACTCCGACCGATTAGGATTTCGGGGCAATCAGCCCCAGCATTTT. Translated, it gives CASYSDRLGFRGNQPQHF.